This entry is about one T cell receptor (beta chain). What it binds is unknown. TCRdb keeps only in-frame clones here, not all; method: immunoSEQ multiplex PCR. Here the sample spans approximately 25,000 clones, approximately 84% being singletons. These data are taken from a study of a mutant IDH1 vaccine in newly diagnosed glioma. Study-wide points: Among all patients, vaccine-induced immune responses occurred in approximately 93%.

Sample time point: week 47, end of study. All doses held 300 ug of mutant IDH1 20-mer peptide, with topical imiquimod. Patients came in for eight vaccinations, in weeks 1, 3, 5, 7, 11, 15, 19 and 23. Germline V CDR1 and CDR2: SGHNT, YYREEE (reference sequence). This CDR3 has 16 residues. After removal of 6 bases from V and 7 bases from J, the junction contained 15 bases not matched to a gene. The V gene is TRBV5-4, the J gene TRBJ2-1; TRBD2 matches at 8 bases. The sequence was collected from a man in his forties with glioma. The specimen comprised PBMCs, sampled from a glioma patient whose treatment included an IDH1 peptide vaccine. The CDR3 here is CASTSLRSGSRNEQFF. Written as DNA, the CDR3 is TGTGCCAGCACCTCCCTCCGGAGCGGGAGCAGGAATGAGCAGTTCTTC.